The 3 T cell receptor beta chains given below trace back to one sample, sequenced in a study of shared T cell receptors in the human thymus (dated by TCRdb to about 2021). To prepare the library, the immunoSEQ multiplex PCR assay was applied. What TCRdb holds here is the immuneACCESS table cut down to in-frame rearrangements. Part of the clones is not present; checked against another copy, under half of the missing clones reflect an unresolved V gene, and the others are unexplained. Across this sample there are hundreds of thousands of clones, with approximately 87% seen only once. The top ten clones comprise just under 0.0095% of the sample. The data also belong to a second study, concerning human thymus T cells.

Sequenced material: thymocytes. The receptors come from a boy younger than two with a congenital heart defect. Donor details come from another sample of the same person, matched by shared clones.

J is TRBJ1-4 and V is TRBV30, with 10 bases identical to TRBD1. In germline, CDR1 is GTSNPN, CDR2 SVGIG (reference sequence). The CDR3 covers 18 residues. V was clipped by 6 bases and J by 7 bases; unmatched bases: 20. The DNA of the CDR3 is TGTGCCTGCCAAATCCTACCGGGACAGGGGTCCTTAGTTGAAAAACTGTTTTTT. It yields the protein CACQILPGQGSLVEKLFF.

This chain joins TRBV28 and TRBJ2-7, with D unclear. The V gene's germline CDR1 is MDHEN and CDR2 SYDVKM. V shed 2 bases and J shed 2 bases, with 10 bases lying between them. The CDR3 extends over 14 amino acids. CDR3 nucleotides: TGTGCCAGCAGTTTAGAGGCCAAAACCTACGAGCAGTACTTC. Amino acids: CASSLEAKTYEQYF.

The genes are TRBV2 and TRBJ1-1; 7 bases are shared with TRBD1. V shed 4 bases, J shed 3 bases, and the junction held 2 bases outside the gene matches. This CDR3 has 13 amino acids. Germline V CDR1 and CDR2: SNHLY, FYNNEI. Here the CDR3 DNA reads TGTGCCAGCAGTGTACAGGGGTACACTGAAGCTTTCTTT. It specifies CASSVQGYTEAFF. Looking up the rest from reference TRBV2 and TRBJ1-1 gives the full variable domain: EPEVTQTPSHQVTQMGQEVILRCVPISNHLYFYWYRQILGQKVEFLVSFYNNEISEKSEIFDDQFSVERPDGSNFTLKIRSTKLEDSAMYFCASSVQGYTEAFFGQGTRLTVV.